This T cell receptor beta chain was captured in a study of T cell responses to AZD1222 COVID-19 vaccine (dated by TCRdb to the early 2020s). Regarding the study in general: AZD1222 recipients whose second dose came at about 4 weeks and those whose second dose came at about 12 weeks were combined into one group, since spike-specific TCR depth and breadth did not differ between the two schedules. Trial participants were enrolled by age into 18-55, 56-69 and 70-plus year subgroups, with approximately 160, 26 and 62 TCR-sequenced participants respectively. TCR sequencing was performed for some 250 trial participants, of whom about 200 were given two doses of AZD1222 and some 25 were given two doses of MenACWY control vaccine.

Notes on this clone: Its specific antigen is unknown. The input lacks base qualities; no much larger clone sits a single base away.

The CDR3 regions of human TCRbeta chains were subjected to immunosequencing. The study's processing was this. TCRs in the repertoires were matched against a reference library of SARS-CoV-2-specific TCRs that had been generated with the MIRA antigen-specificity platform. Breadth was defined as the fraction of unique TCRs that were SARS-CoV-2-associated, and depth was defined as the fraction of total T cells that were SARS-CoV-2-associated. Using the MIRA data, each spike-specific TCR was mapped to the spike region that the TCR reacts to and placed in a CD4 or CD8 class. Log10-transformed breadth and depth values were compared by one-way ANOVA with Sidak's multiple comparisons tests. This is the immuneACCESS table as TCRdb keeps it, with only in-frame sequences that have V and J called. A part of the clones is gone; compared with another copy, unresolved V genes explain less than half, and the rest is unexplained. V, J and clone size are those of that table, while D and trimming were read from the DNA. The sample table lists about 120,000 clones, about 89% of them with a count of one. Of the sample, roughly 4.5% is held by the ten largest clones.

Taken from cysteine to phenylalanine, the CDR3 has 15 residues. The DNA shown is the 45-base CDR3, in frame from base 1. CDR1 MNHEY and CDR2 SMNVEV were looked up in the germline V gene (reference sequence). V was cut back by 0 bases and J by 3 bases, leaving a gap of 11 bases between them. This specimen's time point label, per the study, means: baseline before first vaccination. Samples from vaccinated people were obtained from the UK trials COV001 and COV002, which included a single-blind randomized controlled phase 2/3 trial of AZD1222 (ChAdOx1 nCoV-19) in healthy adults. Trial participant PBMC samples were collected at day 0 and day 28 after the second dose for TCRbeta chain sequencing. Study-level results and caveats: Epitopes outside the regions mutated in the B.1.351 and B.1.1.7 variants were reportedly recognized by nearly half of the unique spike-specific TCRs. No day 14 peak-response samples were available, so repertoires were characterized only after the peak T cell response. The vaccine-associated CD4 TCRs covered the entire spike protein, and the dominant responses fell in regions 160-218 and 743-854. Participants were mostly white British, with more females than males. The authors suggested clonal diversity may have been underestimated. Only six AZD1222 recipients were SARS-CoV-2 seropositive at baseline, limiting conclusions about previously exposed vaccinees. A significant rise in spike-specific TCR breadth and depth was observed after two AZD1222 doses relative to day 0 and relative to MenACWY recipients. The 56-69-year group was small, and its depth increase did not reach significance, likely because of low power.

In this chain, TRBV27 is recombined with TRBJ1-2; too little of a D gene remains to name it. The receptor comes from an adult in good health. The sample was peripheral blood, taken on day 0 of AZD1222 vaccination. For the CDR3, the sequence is CASSLSLGLHYGYTF. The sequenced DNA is TGTGCCAGCAGTTTATCTTTAGGGCTCCACTATGGCTACACCTTC.